Shown below are 22 T cell receptor beta chains from a single sample sequenced in a study of STAT5B mutations in CD4+ large granular lymphocyte leukemia (dated by TCRdb to between 2021 and 2022). The library came from the immunoSEQ multiplex PCR assay. TCRdb limited this immuneACCESS table to in-frame rearrangements with V and J called. A share of clones is missing; checked studies link under half to unresolved V genes, and the rest is unexplained. Within this sample are over 30,000 clones, with 76% of them counted one time only. Clones ranked in the top ten supply around 7% of the sample. What was sequenced was CD4+ T cells from blood buffy coats. These receptors were taken from a human donor in good health.

This chain connects TRBV6-4 to TRBJ1-1; D ambiguous. Germline CDR1 reads MRHNA; CDR2 reads SNTAGT. Trimming removed 2 bases from V and 8 bases from J, with 9 bases in between. The CDR3 runs 12 residues. The CDR3 reads CASSDATKEAFF. The DNA for the CDR3 is TGTGCCAGCAGTGACGCGACAAAAGAAGCTTTCTTT.

This chain connects TRBV6-6 to TRBJ2-1; D may be TRBD2 (6 bases). V lost 6 bases to trimming and J lost 4 bases, with 16 bases between them. Germline V gives CDR1 MNHNY, CDR2 SVGAGI (reference sequence). The CDR3 consists of 15 residues. The DNA of the CDR3 is TGTGCCAGCAGACTCGGGGAGGTTGGGTACAATGAGCAGTTCTTC. Protein: CASRLGEVGYNEQFF.

The chain combines TRBV7-2 with TRBJ2-1, with D hard to call. Between the trimmed V and J ends, which lost 1 base and 13 bases, there was a span of 14 bases. The V gene's germline CDR1 is SGHTA and CDR2 FQGNSA. The CDR3 extends over 13 amino acids. Written as DNA, the CDR3 is TGTGCCAGCAGCTTAGATTCGAGGTCTCGACAGTTCTTC. Its protein is CASSLDSRSRQFF. Using reference TRBV7-2 and TRBJ2-1 for the parts outside the CDR3, the full variable domain is GAGVSQSPSNKVTEKGKDVELRCDPISGHTALYWYRQSLGQGLEFLIYFQGNSAPDKSGLPSDRFSAERTGGSVSTLTIQRTQQEDSAVYLCASSLDSRSRQFFGPGTRLTVL.

The CDR3: CASSSTSGVKTQYF. The CDR3 DNA follows: TGTGCCAGCAGCTCGACTAGCGGGGTGAAGACCCAGTACTTC. V and J are TRBV7-2 and TRBJ2-5, with 11 bases that match TRBD2. The CDR3 extends over 14 amino acids. Per the germline V gene, CDR1 is SGHTA and CDR2 is FQGNSA. V trimming: 4 bases; J trimming: 6 bases; junction bases outside the gene matches: 4.

The chain couples TRBV2 to TRBJ1-2; D gene ambiguous. The CDR3 has 12 amino acids. Deletions cut 6 bases from V and 0 bases from J, with 5 bases between. The germline V gene encodes CDR1 SNHLY and CDR2 FYNNEI. Written as DNA, the CDR3 is TGTGCCAGCAGGGCTTCTAACTATGGCTACACCTTC. Translated: CASRASNYGYTF.

The V call is TRBV5-6, the J call TRBJ2-2; TRBD2 matches at 9 bases. The germline gives CDR1 SGHDT, CDR2 YYEEEE. V was clipped by 0 bases and J by 2 bases; unmatched bases: 2. This CDR3 comprises 16 residues. CDR3 DNA sequence: TGTGCCAGCAGCTTGGGACTAGCGGAAAACACCGGGGAGCTGTTTTTT. Amino acid sequence: CASSLGLAENTGELFF.

The chain links TRBV6-6 to TRBJ2-1, with no clear D. V was pared by 2 bases and J by 9 bases, with 17 bases between. The length of the CDR3 is 15 residues. Germline-derived CDR1 and CDR2 are MNHNY and SVGAGI (reference sequence). In DNA, the CDR3 is TGTGCCAGCAGTTACAGTGGTCTAGATTTCGGTGAGCAGTTCTTC. As protein: CASSYSGLDFGEQFF.

The chain is built from TRBV27 and TRBJ2-1; 10 bases align to TRBD2. The CDR3 loop spans 16 amino acids. The germline gives CDR1 MNHEY, CDR2 SMNVEV (reference sequence). Trimming cost V 5 bases and J 5 bases; bases outside gene matches: 9. In nucleotides, the CDR3 is TGTGCCAGCAGTGCCCCCTCTAGCGGGGGAAACAATGAGCAGTTCTTC. Protein: CASSAPSSGGNNEQFF.

This chain connects TRBV13 to TRBJ1-4; D is ambiguous. Deletions cut 5 bases from V and 3 bases from J, with 7 bases between. The CDR3 sequence is 13 residues long. Germline V gene lookup returns CDR1 PRHDT and CDR2 FYEKMQ (reference sequence). The CDR3, as DNA: TGTGCCAGCAGCGCCACAGCTAATGAAAAACTGTTTTTT. It translates to CASSATANEKLFF.

This clone was observed a handful of times. The chain carries TRBV7-4 and TRBJ1-1; tentatively, D is TRBD1 (6 bases). CDR1 is SGHVT, CDR2 SQSDAQ, per germline. The CDR3 length is 13 residues. V was cut by 6 bases and J by 0 bases, with 8 bases left in between. In DNA form, the CDR3 reads TGTGCCAGCAGTCGACAGGTGAACACTGAAGCTTTCTTT. It specifies CASSRQVNTEAFF.

The chain combines TRBV7-9 with TRBJ2-3; TRBD2 agrees at 12 bases. V lost 7 bases, J lost 1 base, and 6 bases stayed unmatched. The CDR3 totals 16 residues. Germline V gene data show CDR1 as SEHNR and CDR2 as FQNEAQ (reference sequence). Written as DNA, the CDR3 is TGTGCCAGCACCCAGACTAGCGGGAGTGGCACAGATACGCAGTATTTT. Its protein product is CASTQTSGSGTDTQYF.

This chain connects TRBV7-6 to TRBJ2-1; TRBD2 matches at 9 bases. CDR1 and CDR2 (germline): SGHVS, FNYEAQ. The trim removed 5 bases at V and 2 bases at J, leaving 10 bases unmatched. CDR3 length: 17 residues. CDR3 in DNA: TGTGCCAGCAGCCCGAGGGGCGGGGGGGGCACCTACAATGAGCAGTTCTTC. Protein: CASSPRGGGGTYNEQFF.

This chain links TRBV15 with TRBJ2-5; tentatively, D is TRBD2 (5 bases). V lost 1 base and J lost 5, with 8 bases in between. The CDR3 extends over 13 amino acids. Germline V gives CDR1 LNHNV, CDR2 YYDKDF (reference sequence). DNA of the CDR3: TGTGCCACCAGCAGAGGGGAGAGGGAGACCCAGTACTTC. Its protein is CATSRGERETQYF. Using reference TRBV15 and TRBJ2-5 for the parts outside the CDR3, the full variable domain is DAMVIQNPRYQVTQFGKPVTLSCSQTLNHNVMYWYQQKSSQAPKLLFHYYDKDFNNEADTPDNFQSRRPNTSFCFLDIRSPGLGDTAMYLCATSRGERETQYFGPGTRLLVL.

V and J are TRBV7-2 and TRBJ2-3; D is unclear. Trimming removed 3 bases from V and 0 bases from J, with 7 bases in between. Per the germline V gene, CDR1 is SGHTA and CDR2 is FQGNSA. The CDR3 consists of 14 residues. The CDR3 DNA reads as TGTGCCAGCAGCTTTCAGCCAAGCACAGATACGCAGTATTTT. This gives the protein CASSFQPSTDTQYF.

The chain couples TRBV18 to TRBJ2-1, with 12 bases matching TRBD2. The CDR3 sequence is 17 residues long. The germline CDR1 and CDR2 sequences are KGHSH and LQKENI. V dropped 1 base and J dropped 7; count of bases not matched to a gene: 8. The CDR3 sequence: CASSPRRASGRENEQFF. CDR3 in DNA: TGTGCCAGCTCACCACGACGAGCTAGCGGGAGGGAAAATGAGCAGTTCTTC.

The chain carries TRBV7-2 and TRBJ1-3; D is unresolved. CDR1 is SGHTA, CDR2 FQGNSA, per germline. Trimming took off 5 bases at V and 0 bases at J, with 2 bases between the two ends. The length of the CDR3 is 12 residues. The CDR3 loop reads CASSHSGNTIYF. The CDR3 coding sequence is TGTGCCAGCAGCCACTCTGGAAACACCATATATTTT.

The V and J genes are TRBV29-1 and TRBJ2-7, with 11 bases matching TRBD1. CDR1 is SQVTM, CDR2 ANQGSEA, per germline. This CDR3 contains 12 residues. V lost 7 bases, J lost 6 bases, and 5 bases stayed unmatched. The CDR3 coding sequence is TGCAGCGGACGGACAGGGGGCTCCGAGCAGTACTTC. Translated, it gives CSGRTGGSEQYF.

This rearrangement joins TRBV2 to TRBJ1-1; D call uncertain. V was trimmed by 8 bases and J by 0 bases, leaving 13 bases between them. CDR3 length equals 14 residues. Germline V gene sequence: CDR1 SNHLY, CDR2 FYNNEI. The CDR3 region is CASAGPPMNTEAFF. DNA of the CDR3: TGTGCCAGCGCTGGGCCGCCCATGAACACTGAAGCTTTCTTT.

The rearrangement joins TRBV15 to TRBJ2-1; 7 nucleotides align to TRBD1. V trimming: 8 bases; J trimming: 3 bases; junction bases outside the gene matches: 10. Germline V gene data show CDR1 as LNHNV and CDR2 as YYDKDF (reference sequence). The CDR3 spans 15 residues. CDR3 DNA: TGTGCCACCTCTAAAAGGGACAGAGGCTACAATGAGCAGTTCTTC. The encoded protein is CATSKRDRGYNEQFF.

V gene TRBV29-1 combines with J gene TRBJ2-5; a possible D gene is TRBD2 (7 bases). CDR3 size: 13 residues. Trimming shortened V by 5 bases and J by 5 bases, and 15 bases separated the two germline ends. From germline, CDR1 is SQVTM and CDR2 ANQGSEA. The DNA of the CDR3 is TGCAGCGTTAGGGGGGGCCCGTTTGAGACCCAGTACTTC. Translating it yields CSVRGGPFETQYF.

This clone was seen a few times. At one end the junction does not follow the germline gene, possibly because of a read error. The genes are TRBV20-1 and TRBJ1-2; D is uncertain. CDR3 length: 10 amino acids. The V gene's germline CDR1 is DFQATT and CDR2 SNEGSKA (reference sequence). The CDR3 DNA reads TGCAGTGCTAGAGATAACTTGAAGAACTTC. Residues: CSARDNLKNF.

V is TRBV6-1 and J is TRBJ1-2; D remains unclear. The V end lost 0 bases, the J end lost 4 bases, and 15 bases lay between the germline ends. CDR3 length: 16 residues. From germline, CDR1 is MNHNS and CDR2 SASEGT. In nucleotides, the CDR3 is TGTGCCAGCAGTGAAGCCCATGTTACGGGGAGCTATGGCTACACCTTC. This sequence encodes CASSEAHVTGSYGYTF.